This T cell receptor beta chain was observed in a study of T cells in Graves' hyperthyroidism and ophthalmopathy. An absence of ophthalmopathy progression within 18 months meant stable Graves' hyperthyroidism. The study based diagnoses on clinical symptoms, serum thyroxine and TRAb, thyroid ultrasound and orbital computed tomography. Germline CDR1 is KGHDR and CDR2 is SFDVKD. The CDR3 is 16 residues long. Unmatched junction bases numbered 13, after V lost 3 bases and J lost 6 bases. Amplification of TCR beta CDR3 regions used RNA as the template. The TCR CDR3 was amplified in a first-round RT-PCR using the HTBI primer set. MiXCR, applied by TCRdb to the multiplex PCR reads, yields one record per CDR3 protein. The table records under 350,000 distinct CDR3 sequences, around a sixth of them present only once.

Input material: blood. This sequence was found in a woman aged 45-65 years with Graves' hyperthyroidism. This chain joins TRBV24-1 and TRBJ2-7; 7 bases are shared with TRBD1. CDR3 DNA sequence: TGTGCCACCAGTGATCCGACCGGGACAGCAAGAGGCGAGCAGTACTTC. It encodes CATSDPTGTARGEQYF.